The 8 T cell receptor beta chains in this list originate from one sample, sequenced in a study of OX40 agonist ivuxolimab in advanced cancers. The table came from immunoSEQ multiplex PCR; TCRdb's copy has only in-frame clones and leaves some out. The sample records 50,000 or so clones, more than 70% being singletons. Specimen: CD4+ or CD8+ T cells sorted from blood, collected in a trial of the OX40 agonist ivuxolimab. These receptors were taken from an adult with an advanced solid tumor such as melanoma, head and neck, liver or kidney cancer.

The chain combines TRBV5-4 with TRBJ2-1; 7 bases agree with TRBD2. Germline CDR1 and CDR2: SGHNT and YYREEE (reference sequence). Losses at the gene ends were 0 bases for V and 9 bases for J; bases not matched to a gene: 12. There are 16 residues in the CDR3. CDR3 nucleotide sequence: TGTGCCAGCAGCTTGGCCGGGACTATGGGAAAGGGTGAGCAGTTCTTC. Amino acids: CASSLAGTMGKGEQFF. Based on the CDR3 plus reference TRBV5-4 and TRBJ2-1, the full variable domain is ETGVTQSPTHLIKTRGQQVTLRCSSQSGHNTVSWYQQALGQGPQFIFQYYREEENGRGNFPPRFSGLQFPNYSSELNVNALELDDSALYLCASSLAGTMGKGEQFFGPGTRLTVL.

The chain links TRBV7-2 to TRBJ2-5, with TRBD1 matching over 7 bases. The CDR3 has 14 amino acids. V lost 5 bases and J lost 4; bases outside the gene matches: 7. Germline loops: CDR1 SGHTA, CDR2 FQGNSA. The chain's CDR3 is CASSTDRAAETQYF. The CDR3 region has the DNA TGTGCCAGCAGCACCGACAGGGCGGCAGAGACCCAGTACTTC.

The chain combines TRBV7-2 with TRBJ2-1, with TRBD2 matching over 12 bases. Germline CDR1 SGHTA, CDR2 FQGNSA. This CDR3 contains 14 residues. J was trimmed by 6 bases and V by 5 bases; bases with no gene match: 2. CDR3 region: CASSTSGRSNEQFF. DNA for the CDR3: TGTGCCAGCAGCACTAGCGGGAGGTCCAATGAGCAGTTCTTC. The variable domain in full, with the rest retrieved from reference TRBV7-2 and TRBJ2-1, is GAGVSQSPSNKVTEKGKDVELRCDPISGHTALYWYRQSLGQGLEFLIYFQGNSAPDKSGLPSDRFSAERTGGSVSTLTIQRTQQEDSAVYLCASSTSGRSNEQFFGPGTRLTVL.

The rearrangement links TRBV14 to TRBJ2-3; D gene ambiguous. The CDR3 spans 12 residues. Germline V gene lookup returns CDR1 SGHDN and CDR2 FVKESK. Trimming left V 4 bases short and J 3 bases short, with 5 bases between. This chain's CDR3 is CASSLGTDTQYF. The CDR3 DNA follows: TGTGCCAGCAGCCTTGGGACAGATACGCAGTATTTT.

The V gene is TRBV19, the J gene TRBJ1-6; 7 nucleotides match TRBD1. Trimming removed 7 bases from V and 6 bases from J; junction bases left unmatched: 6. Germline V lookup: CDR1 LNHDA, CDR2 SQIVND (reference sequence). The length of the CDR3 is 14 residues. The CDR3 protein is CASTMDRPNSPLHF. The CDR3 DNA reads TGTGCCAGTACCATGGACAGGCCTAATTCACCCCTCCACTTT.

This clone was seen a handful of times. The gene calls are TRBV11-2 and TRBJ1-2; a possible D gene is TRBD1 (5 bases). The length of the CDR3 is 16 residues. From germline, CDR1 is SGHAT and CDR2 FQNNGV. Trimming took off 4 bases at V and 4 bases at J, with 19 bases between the two ends. Here the CDR3 reads CASSSVRGEWVYGYTF. The CDR3, as DNA: TGTGCCAGCAGCTCCGTCCGGGGGGAATGGGTCTATGGCTACACCTTC. The complete variable domain, with remaining parts taken from reference TRBV11-2 and TRBJ1-2, reads EAGVAQSPRYKIIEKRQSVAFWCNPISGHATLYWYQQILGQGPKLLIQFQNNGVVDDSQLPKDRFSAERLKGVDSTLKIQPAKLEDSAVYLCASSSVRGEWVYGYTFGSGTRLTVV.

CDR3 nucleotides: TGTGCCAGCAGCCTACAGGACCTCCTTTATAATTCACCCCTCCACTTT. Its protein is CASSLQDLLYNSPLHF. The rearrangement links TRBV7-8 to TRBJ1-6, with TRBD1 as a possible D gene (5 bases). There are 16 residues in the CDR3. CDR1 is SGHVS, CDR2 FQNEAQ, per germline. Trimming pared 5 bases from V and 4 bases from J, leaving 15 bases between.

This clone showed up just a few times. This chain joins TRBV12-5 and TRBJ2-1, with D tentatively TRBD1 (6 bases). V lost 5 bases and J lost 3, with 29 bases in between. CDR1 and CDR2 (germline): LGHNT, FRNRAP. The CDR3 has 20 amino acids. The CDR3 sequence: CASGHRPDSSQGQFYNEQFF. The CDR3 DNA sequence: TGTGCTAGTGGTCACCGTCCGGACAGTTCCCAAGGCCAGTTCTACAATGAGCAGTTCTTC.